This paragraph covers one T cell receptor (beta chain) sequence. This specimen comes from a study of blood T cell repertoires in COVID-19. Authors' analysis steps: Reference gene primer amplification yielded estimated nucleated cell counts. Assay: immunoSEQ multiplex PCR; the TCRdb copy retains only in-frame clones and omits some. V and J calls plus clone size are reproduced from that table; the DNA served to infer D and trimming. The sample consists of 20,000 or so clones, about 89% of them appearing once. The TCR was taken from a woman in her fifties or sixties with active COVID-19. The sequenced sample was peripheral blood.

CDR3 residues: CASSGLTGTTRAFF. The CDR3 coding sequence is TGTGCCAGCAGTGGACTGACCGGTACAACGAGAGCTTTCTTT. The chain employs TRBV2 and TRBJ1-1, with no clear D. CDR3 length: 14 residues. The germline V and J ends were trimmed by 4 bases and 10 bases, with 19 bases remaining between them. Germline V CDR1 and CDR2: SNHLY, FYNNEI.